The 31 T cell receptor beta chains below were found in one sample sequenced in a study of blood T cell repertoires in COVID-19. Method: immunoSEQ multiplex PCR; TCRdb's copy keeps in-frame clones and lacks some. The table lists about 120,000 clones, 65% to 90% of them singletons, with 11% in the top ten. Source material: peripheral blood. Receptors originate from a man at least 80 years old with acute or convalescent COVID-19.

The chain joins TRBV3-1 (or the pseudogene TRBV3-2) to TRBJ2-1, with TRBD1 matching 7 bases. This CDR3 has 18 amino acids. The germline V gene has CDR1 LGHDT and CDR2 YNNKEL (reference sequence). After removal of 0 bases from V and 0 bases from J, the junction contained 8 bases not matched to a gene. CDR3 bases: TGTGCCAGCAGCCAAGAAGCCTGGGACAGTAGCTCCTACAATGAGCAGTTCTTC. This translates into CASSQEAWDSSSYNEQFF.

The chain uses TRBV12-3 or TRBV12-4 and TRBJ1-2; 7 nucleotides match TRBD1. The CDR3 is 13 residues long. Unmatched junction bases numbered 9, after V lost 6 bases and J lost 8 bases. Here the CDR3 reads CASRPGQVSGYTF. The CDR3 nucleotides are TGTGCCAGCAGACCCGGACAGGTCAGCGGCTACACCTTC.

CDR3 in DNA: TGTGCCAGCAGCCCTAACGAAGGCTACACCTTC. The encoded protein is CASSPNEGYTF. The chain joins TRBV7-9 to TRBJ1-2; D gene uncertain. CDR1 and CDR2 (germline): SEHNR, FQNEAQ (reference sequence). The CDR3 has 11 residues. V lost 5 bases and J lost 8, with 9 bases in between.

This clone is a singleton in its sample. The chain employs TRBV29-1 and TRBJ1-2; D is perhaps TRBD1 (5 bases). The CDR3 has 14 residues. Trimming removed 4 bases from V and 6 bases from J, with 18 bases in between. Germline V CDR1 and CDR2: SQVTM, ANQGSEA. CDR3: CSVVSGGGGNGYTF. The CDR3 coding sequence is TGCAGCGTTGTGTCAGGCGGGGGGGGAAATGGCTACACCTTC.

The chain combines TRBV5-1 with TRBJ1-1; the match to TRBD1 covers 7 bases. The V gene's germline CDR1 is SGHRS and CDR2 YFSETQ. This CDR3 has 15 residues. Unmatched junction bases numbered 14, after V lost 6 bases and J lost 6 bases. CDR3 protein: CASNIAPGGFAEAFF. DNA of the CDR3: TGCGCCAGCAATATAGCGCCAGGGGGTTTCGCTGAAGCTTTCTTT.

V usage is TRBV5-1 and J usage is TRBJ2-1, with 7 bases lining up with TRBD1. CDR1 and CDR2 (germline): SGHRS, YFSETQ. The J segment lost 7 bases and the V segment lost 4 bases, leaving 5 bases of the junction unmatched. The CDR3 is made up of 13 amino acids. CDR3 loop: CASSTGQENEQFF. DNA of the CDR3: TGCGCCAGCAGCACCGGACAGGAGAATGAGCAGTTCTTC.

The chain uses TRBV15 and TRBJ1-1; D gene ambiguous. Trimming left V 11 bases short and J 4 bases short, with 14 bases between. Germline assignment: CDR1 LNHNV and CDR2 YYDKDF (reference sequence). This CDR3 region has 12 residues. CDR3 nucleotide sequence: TGTGCCGCCGGGTCGACGGGCACTGAAGCTTTCTTT. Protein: CAAGSTGTEAFF. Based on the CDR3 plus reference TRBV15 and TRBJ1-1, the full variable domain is DAMVIQNPRYQVTQFGKPVTLSCSQTLNHNVMYWYQQKSSQAPKLLFHYYDKDFNNEADTPDNFQSRRPNTSFCFLDIRSPGLGDTAMYLCAAGSTGTEAFFGQGTRLTVV.

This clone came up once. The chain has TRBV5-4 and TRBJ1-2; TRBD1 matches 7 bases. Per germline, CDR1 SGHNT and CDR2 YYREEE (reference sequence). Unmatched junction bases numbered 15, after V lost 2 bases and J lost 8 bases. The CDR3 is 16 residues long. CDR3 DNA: TGTGCCAGCAGCTTCTATTTACCAGGGGGTTTTGGCGGCTACACCTTC. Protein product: CASSFYLPGGFGGYTF.

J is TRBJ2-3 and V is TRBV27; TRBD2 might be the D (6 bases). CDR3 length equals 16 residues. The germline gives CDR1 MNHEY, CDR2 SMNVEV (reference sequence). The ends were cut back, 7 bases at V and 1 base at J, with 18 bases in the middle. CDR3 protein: CASTAGLSLGTDTQYF. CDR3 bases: TGTGCCAGCACCGCGGGACTTTCTTTAGGCACAGATACGCAGTATTTT.

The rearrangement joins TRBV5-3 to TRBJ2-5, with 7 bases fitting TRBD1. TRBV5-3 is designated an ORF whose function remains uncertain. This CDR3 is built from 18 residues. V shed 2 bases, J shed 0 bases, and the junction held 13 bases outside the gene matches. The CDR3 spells CARSFDRALTHDQETQYF. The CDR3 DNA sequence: TGTGCCAGAAGCTTTGACAGGGCGCTAACCCATGACCAAGAGACCCAGTACTTC.

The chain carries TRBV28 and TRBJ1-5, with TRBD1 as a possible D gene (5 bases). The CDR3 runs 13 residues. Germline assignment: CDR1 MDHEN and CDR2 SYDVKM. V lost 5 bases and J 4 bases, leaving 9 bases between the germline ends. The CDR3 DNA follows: TGTGCCAGCAGTATGACAGATAATCAGCCCCAGCATTTT. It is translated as CASSMTDNQPQHF. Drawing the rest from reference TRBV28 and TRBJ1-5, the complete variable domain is DVKVTQSSRYLVKRTGEKVFLECVQDMDHENMFWYRQDPGLGLRLIYFSYDVKMKEKGDIPEGYSVSREKKERFSLILESASTNQTSMYLCASSMTDNQPQHFGDGTRLSIL.

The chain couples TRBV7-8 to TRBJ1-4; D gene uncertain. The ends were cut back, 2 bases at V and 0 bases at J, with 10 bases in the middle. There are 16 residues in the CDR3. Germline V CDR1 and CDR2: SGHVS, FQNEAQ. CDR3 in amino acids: CASSLRELATNEKLFF. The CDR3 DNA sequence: TGTGCCAGCAGCTTAAGAGAACTTGCAACTAATGAAAAACTGTTTTTT. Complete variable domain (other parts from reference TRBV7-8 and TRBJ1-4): GAGVSQSPRYKVAKRGQDVALRCDPISGHVSLFWYQQALGQGPEFLTYFQNEAQLDKSGLPSDRFFAERPEGSVSTLKIQRTQQEDSAVYLCASSLRELATNEKLFFGSGTQLSVL.

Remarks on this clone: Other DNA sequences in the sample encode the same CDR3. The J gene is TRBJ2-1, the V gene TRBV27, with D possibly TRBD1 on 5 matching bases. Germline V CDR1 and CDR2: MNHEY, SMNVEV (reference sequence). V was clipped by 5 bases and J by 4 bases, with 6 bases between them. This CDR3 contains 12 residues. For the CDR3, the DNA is TGTGCCAGCAGTACAGGATACAATGAGCAGTTCTTC. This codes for CASSTGYNEQFF.

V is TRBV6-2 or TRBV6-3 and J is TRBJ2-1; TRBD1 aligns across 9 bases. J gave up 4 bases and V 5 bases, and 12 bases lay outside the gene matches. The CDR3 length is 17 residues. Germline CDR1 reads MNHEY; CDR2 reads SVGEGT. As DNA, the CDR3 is TGTGCCAGCAGTCCCAGGGGGGGACAGGGTGGTTACAATGAGCAGTTCTTC. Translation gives CASSPRGGQGGYNEQFF.

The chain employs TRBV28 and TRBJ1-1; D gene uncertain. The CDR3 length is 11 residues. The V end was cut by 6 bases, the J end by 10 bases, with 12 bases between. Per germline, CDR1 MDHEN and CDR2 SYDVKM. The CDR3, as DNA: TGTGCCAGCAGCCACTCTGGTGGAGCTTTCTTT. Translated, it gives CASSHSGGAFF.

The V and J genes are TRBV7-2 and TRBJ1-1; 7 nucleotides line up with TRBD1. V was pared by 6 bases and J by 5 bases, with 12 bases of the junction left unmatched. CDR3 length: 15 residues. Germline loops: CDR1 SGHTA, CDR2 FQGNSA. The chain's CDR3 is CASSVQGQAGTEAFF. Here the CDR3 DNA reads TGTGCCAGCAGTGTACAGGGGCAGGCTGGAACTGAAGCTTTCTTT.

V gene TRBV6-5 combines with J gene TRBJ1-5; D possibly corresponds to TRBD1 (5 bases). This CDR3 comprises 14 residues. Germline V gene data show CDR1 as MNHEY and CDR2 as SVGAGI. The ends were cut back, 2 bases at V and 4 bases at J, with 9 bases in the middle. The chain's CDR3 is CASSYLGGNQPQHF. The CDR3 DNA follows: TGTGCCAGCAGTTACCTCGGGGGAAATCAGCCCCAGCATTTT.

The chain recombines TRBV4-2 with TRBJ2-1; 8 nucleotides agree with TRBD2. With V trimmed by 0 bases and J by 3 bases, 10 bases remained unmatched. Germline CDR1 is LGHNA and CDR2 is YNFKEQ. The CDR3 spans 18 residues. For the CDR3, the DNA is TGTGCCAGCAGCCAAGAGGTCCGCCGGGAGGGCCACTACAATGAGCAGTTCTTC. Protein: CASSQEVRREGHYNEQFF.

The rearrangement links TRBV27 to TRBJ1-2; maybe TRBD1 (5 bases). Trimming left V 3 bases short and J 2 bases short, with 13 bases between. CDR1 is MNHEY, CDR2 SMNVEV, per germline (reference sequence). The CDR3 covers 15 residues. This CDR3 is CASSLGQGRNYGYTF. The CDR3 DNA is TGTGCCAGCAGTTTGGGGCAGGGAAGGAACTATGGCTACACCTTC.

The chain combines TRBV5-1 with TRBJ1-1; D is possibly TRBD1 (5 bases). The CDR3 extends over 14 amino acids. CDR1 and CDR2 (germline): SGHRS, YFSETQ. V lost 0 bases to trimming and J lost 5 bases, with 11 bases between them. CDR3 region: CASSLEGSGTEAFF. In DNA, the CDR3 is TGCGCCAGCAGCTTGGAGGGGTCAGGTACTGAAGCTTTCTTT.

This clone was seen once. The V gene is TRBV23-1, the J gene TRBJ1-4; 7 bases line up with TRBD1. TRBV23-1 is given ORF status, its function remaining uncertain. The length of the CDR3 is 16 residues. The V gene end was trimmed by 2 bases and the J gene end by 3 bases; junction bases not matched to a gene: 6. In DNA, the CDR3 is TGCGCCAGCAGTCAACTAGACAGGGAAGCTAATGAAAAACTGTTTTTT. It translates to CASSQLDREANEKLFF.

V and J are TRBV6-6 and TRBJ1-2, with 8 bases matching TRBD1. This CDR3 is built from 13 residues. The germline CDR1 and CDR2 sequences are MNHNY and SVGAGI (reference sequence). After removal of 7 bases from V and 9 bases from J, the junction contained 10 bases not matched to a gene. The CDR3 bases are TGTGCCAGCACCCGCGGGACAGGTCTGAGCTACACCTTC. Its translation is CASTRGTGLSYTF.

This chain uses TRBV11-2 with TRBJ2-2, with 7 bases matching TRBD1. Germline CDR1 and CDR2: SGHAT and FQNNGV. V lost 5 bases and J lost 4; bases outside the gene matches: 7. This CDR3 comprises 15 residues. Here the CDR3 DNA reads TGTGCCAGCAGCCGACCAGGGGGTGGCACCGGGGAGCTGTTTTTT. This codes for CASSRPGGGTGELFF.

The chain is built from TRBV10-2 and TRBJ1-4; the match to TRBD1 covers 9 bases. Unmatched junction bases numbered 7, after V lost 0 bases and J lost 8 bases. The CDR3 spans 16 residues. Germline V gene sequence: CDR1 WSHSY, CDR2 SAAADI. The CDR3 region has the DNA TGCGCCAGCAGTGAGTCGAGGGGACAGGGAGGAGAAAAACTGTTTTTT. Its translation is CASSESRGQGGEKLFF.

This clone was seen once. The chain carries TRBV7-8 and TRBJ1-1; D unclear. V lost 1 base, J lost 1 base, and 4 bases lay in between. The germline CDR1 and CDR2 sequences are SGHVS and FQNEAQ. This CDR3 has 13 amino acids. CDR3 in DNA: TGTGCCAGCAGCTTAGAGCCGAACACTGAAGCTTTCTTT. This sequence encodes CASSLEPNTEAFF.

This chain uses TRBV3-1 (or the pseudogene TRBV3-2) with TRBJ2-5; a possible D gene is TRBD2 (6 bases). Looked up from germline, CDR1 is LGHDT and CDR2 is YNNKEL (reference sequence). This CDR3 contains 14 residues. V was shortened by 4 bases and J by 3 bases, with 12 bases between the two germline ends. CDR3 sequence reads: CASSRVGGEETQYF. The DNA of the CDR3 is TGTGCCAGCAGCCGAGTCGGCGGGGAAGAGACCCAGTACTTC.

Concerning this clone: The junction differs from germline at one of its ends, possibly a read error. CDR3: CASSLAQGNIGELFF. The CDR3, as DNA: TGCGCCAGCAGCTTGGCACAGGGGAACATCGGGGAGCTGTTTTTT. The rearrangement uses TRBV5-1 and TRBJ2-2; TRBD1 matches 7 bases. Germline CDR1 reads SGHRS; CDR2 reads YFSETQ. CDR3 length equals 15 residues.

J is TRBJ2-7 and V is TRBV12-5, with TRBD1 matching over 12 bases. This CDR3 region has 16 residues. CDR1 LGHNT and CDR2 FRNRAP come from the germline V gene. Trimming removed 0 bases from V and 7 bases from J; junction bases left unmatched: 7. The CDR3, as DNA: TGTGCTAGTGGTTTGGTACTGGGACAGGGGGCCGATGAGCAGTACTTC. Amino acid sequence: CASGLVLGQGADEQYF.

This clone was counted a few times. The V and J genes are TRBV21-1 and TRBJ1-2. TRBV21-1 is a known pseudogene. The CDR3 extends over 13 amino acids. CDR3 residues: CASSCASNYGYTF. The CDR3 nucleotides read TGTGCCAGCAGCTGTGCGAGTAACTATGGCTACACCTTC.

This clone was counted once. In DNA form, the CDR3 reads TGTGCCAGCAGCCAAAGCATCCTCTATGGCTACACCTTC. Translation: CASSQSILYGYTF. The J gene is TRBJ1-2, the V gene TRBV3-1 (or the pseudogene TRBV3-2); D remains unclear. V dropped 2 bases and J dropped 4 bases, with 8 bases sitting between them. Germline V CDR1 and CDR2: LGHDT, YNNKEL (reference sequence). This CDR3 comprises 13 residues.

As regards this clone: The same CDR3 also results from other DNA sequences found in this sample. CDR3 coding DNA: TGCAGTGCTAGTTCAAGGGGGAACTATGGCTACACCTTC. Residues: CSASSRGNYGYTF. This chain links TRBV20-1 with TRBJ1-2, with D possibly matching TRBD1 (6 bases). The germline V gene encodes CDR1 DFQATT and CDR2 SNEGSKA (reference sequence). The ends were cut back, 3 bases at V and 2 bases at J, with 10 bases in the middle. The CDR3 has 13 residues.